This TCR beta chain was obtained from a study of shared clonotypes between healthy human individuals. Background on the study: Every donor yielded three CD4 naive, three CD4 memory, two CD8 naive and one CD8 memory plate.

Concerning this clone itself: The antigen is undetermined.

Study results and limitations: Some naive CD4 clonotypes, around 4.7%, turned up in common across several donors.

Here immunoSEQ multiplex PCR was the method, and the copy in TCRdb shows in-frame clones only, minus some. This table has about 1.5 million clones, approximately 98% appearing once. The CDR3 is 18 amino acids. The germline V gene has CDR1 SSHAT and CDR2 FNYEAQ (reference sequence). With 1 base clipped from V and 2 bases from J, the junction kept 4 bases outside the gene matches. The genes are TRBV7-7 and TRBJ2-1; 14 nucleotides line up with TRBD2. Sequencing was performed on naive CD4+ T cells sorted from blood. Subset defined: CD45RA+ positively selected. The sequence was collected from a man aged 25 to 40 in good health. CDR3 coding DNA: TGTGCCAGCAGCTTAGTGCCGGGACTAGCGGGAGCCTACAATGAGCAGTTCTTC. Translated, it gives CASSLVPGLAGAYNEQFF. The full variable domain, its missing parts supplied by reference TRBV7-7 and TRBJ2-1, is GAGVSQSPRYKVTKRGQDVTLRCDPISSHATLYWYQQALGQGPEFLTYFNYEAQPDKSGLPSDRFSAERPEGSISTLTIQRTEQRDSAMYRCASSLVPGLAGAYNEQFFGPGTRLTVL.